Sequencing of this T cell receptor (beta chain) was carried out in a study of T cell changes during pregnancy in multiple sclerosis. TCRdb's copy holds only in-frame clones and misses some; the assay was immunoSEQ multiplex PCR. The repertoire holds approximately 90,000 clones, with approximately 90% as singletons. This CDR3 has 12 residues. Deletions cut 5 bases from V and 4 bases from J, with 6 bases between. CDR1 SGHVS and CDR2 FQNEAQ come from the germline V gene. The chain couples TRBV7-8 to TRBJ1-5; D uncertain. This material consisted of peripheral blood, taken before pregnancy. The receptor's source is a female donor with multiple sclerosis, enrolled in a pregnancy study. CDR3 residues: CASSRGNQPQHF. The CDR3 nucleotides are TGTGCCAGCAGCCGGGGTAATCAGCCCCAGCATTTT.